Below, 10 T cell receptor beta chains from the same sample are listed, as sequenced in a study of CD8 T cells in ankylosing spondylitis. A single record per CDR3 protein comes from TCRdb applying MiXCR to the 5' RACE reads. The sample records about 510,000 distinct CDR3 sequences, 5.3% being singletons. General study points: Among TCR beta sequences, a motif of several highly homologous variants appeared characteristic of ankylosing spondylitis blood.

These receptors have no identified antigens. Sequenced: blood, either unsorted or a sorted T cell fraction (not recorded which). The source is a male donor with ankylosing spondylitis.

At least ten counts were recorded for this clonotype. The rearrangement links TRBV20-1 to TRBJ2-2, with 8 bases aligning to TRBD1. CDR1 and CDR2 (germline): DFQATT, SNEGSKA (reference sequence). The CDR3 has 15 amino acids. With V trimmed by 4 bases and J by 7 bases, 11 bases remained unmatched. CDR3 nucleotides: TGCAGTGCTACCCCGATTGACAGGGGTCACGGGGAGCTGTTTTTT. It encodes CSATPIDRGHGELFF.

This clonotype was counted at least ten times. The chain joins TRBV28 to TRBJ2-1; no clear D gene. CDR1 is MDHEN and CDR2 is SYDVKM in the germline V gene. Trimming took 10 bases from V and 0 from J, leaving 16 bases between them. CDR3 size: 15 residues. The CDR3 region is CAISVNWRSYNEQFF. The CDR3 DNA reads TGTGCCATCTCCGTTAATTGGCGCTCCTACAATGAGCAGTTCTTC.

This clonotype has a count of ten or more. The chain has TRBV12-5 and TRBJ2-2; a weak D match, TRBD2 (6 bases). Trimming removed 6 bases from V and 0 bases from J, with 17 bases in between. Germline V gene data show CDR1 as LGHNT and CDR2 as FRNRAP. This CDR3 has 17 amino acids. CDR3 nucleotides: TGTGCTAGTGGCTCTTCCTTAGGAGGGACGAACACCGGGGAGCTGTTTTTT. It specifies CASGSSLGGTNTGELFF.

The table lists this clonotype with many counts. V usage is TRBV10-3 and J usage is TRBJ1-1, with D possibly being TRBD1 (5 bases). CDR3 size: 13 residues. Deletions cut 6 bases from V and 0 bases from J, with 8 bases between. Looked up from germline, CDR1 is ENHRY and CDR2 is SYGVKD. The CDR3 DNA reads TGTGCCATCAGGGACACAATGAACACTGAAGCTTTCTTT. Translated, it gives CAIRDTMNTEAFF.

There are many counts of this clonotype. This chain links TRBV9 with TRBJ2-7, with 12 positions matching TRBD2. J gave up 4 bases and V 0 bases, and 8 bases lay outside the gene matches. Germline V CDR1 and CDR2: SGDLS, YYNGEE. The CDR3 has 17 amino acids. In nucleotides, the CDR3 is TGTGCCAGCAGCGTAGGGACTAGCGGGGCTGCCTATTACGAGCAGTACTTC. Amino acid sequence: CASSVGTSGAAYYEQYF.

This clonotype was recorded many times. The CDR3 is CASSLTGVHGYTF. The CDR3 nucleotides read TGTGCCAGCAGCTTGACAGGGGTACATGGCTACACCTTC. This chain links TRBV12-3 or TRBV12-4 with TRBJ1-2; TRBD1 aligns across 8 bases. V lost 6 bases and J lost 6; bases outside the gene matches: 6. This CDR3 region has 13 residues.

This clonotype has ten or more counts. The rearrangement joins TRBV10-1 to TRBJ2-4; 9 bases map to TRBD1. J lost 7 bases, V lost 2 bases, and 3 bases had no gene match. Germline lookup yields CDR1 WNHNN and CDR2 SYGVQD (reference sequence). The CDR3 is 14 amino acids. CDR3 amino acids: CASSENRGPNIQYF. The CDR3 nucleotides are TGCGCCAGCAGTGAGAACAGGGGGCCTAACATTCAGTACTTC.

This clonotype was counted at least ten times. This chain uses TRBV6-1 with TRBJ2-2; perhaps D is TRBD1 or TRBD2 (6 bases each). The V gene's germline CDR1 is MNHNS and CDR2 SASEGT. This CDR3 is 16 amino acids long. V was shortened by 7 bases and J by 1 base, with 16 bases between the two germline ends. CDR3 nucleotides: TGTGCCAGCACCACGGTGGGGGGCTGGAACACCGGGGAGCTGTTTTTT. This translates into CASTTVGGWNTGELFF.

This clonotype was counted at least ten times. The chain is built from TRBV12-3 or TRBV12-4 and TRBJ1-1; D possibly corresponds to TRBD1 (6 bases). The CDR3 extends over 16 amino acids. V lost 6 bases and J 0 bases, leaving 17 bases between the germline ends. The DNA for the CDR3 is TGTGCCAGCAGCCCCCCGGGGGCAATTTTGAACACTGAAGCTTTCTTT. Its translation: CASSPPGAILNTEAFF.

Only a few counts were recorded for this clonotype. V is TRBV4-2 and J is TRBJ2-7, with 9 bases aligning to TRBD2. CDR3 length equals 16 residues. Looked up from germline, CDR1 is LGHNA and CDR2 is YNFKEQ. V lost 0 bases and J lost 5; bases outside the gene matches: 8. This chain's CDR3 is CASSQDLSGSPHEQYF. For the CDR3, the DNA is TGTGCCAGCAGCCAAGATCTTAGCGGGAGTCCCCACGAGCAGTACTTC.